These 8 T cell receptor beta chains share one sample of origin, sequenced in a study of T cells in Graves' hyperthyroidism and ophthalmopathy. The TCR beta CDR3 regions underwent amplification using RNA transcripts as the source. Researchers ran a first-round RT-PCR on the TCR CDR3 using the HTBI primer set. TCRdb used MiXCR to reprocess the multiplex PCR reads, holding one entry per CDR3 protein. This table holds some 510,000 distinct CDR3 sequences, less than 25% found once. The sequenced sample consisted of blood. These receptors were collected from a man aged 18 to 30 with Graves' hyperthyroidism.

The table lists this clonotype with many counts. In DNA form, the CDR3 reads TGTGCCAGCAGTGTTGTTCAGACCCAGTACTTC. Protein sequence: CASSVVQTQYF. The genes are TRBV2 and TRBJ2-5; D is unresolved. The CDR3 is made up of 11 amino acids. Looked up from germline, CDR1 is SNHLY and CDR2 is FYNNEI. Between the trimmed V and J ends, which lost 4 bases and 6 bases, there was a span of 6 bases.

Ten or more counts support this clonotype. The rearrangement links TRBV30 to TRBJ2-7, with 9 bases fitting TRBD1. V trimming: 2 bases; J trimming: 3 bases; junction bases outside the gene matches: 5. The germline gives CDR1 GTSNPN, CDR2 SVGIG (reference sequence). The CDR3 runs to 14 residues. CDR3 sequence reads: CAWSHGGQGYEQYF. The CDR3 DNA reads TGTGCCTGGAGTCACGGGGGACAGGGCTACGAGCAGTACTTC.

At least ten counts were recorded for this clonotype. The CDR3 protein is CASSEAGGPGYGYTF. CDR3 DNA: TGTGCCAGCAGTGAAGCGGGGGGGCCGGGCTATGGCTACACCTTC. The chain carries TRBV2 and TRBJ1-2; D perhaps matches TRBD1 (6 bases). This CDR3 is 15 amino acids long. The germline CDR1 and CDR2 sequences are SNHLY and FYNNEI. The V and J ends lost 0 bases and 4 bases respectively, with 12 bases between them.

Here the CDR3 reads CASSLTGVPYEQYV. CDR3 DNA: TGCGCCAGCAGCTTGACAGGGGTCCCCTACGAGCAGTACGTC. The rearrangement links TRBV5-1 to TRBJ2-7; 7 bases are a match to TRBD1. CDR1 is SGHRS and CDR2 is YFSETQ in the germline V gene. After removal of 1 base from V and 2 bases from J, the junction contained 3 bases not matched to a gene. The CDR3 covers 14 residues.

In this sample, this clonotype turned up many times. CDR3 protein: CASSLLDRHDIDFF. In DNA, the CDR3 is TGTGCCAGCAGCTTACTAGACAGGCATGACATCGATTTCTTT. The rearrangement joins TRBV14 to TRBJ1-1; D may be TRBD1 (6 bases). Trimming pared 5 bases from V and 13 bases from J, leaving 23 bases between. Germline assignment: CDR1 SGHDN and CDR2 FVKESK. The CDR3 totals 14 residues.

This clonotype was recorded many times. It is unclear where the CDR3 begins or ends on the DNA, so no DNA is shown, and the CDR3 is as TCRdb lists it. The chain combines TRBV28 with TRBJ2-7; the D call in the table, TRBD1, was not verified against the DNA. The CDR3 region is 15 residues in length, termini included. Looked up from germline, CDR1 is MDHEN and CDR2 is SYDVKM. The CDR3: CASSTSTGSRDEQYF.

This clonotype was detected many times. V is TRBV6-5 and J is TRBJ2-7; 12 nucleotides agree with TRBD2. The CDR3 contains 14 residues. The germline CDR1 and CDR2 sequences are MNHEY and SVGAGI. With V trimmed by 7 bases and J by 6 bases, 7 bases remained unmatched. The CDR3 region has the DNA TGTGCCAGCACCGAGGGGGGACTAGCGGGCGAGCAGTACTTC. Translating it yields CASTEGGLAGEQYF.

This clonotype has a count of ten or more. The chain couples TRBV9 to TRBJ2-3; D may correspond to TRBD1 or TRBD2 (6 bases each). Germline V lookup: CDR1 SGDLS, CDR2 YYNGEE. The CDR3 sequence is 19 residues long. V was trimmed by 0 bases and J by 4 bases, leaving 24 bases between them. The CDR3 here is CASSVALAAGLAGADTQYF. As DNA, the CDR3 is TGTGCCAGCAGCGTAGCTCTTGCGGCGGGGCTAGCAGGGGCAGATACGCAGTATTTT.